The T cell receptor (beta chain) described here comes from a study of T-cell reconstitution after alpha-beta-depleted transplantation in children. In this sample, this clonotype turned up a few times. Trimming cost V 0 bases and J 6 bases, with 6 bases left between them. The germline V gene encodes CDR1 LGHNA and CDR2 YSLEER. The CDR3 is 14 residues long. Preparation of the TCRbeta library used unique molecular identifiers. TCRdb re-called the PCR reads with MiXCR, one entry per CDR3 protein. The sample contains around 380,000 distinct CDR3 sequences, 9.5% to 13% of which appear only once. The V and J genes are TRBV4-3 and TRBJ1-6; no clear D. The sample consisted of PBMCs from the stem cell graft donor, taken from the stem cell graft. This TCR was sampled from a human donor who donated a stem cell graft to a child with acute myeloid leukemia. The CDR3 reads CASSQDRINSPLHF. CDR3 nucleotide sequence: TGCGCCAGCAGCCAAGATCGGATTAATTCACCCCTCCACTTT.